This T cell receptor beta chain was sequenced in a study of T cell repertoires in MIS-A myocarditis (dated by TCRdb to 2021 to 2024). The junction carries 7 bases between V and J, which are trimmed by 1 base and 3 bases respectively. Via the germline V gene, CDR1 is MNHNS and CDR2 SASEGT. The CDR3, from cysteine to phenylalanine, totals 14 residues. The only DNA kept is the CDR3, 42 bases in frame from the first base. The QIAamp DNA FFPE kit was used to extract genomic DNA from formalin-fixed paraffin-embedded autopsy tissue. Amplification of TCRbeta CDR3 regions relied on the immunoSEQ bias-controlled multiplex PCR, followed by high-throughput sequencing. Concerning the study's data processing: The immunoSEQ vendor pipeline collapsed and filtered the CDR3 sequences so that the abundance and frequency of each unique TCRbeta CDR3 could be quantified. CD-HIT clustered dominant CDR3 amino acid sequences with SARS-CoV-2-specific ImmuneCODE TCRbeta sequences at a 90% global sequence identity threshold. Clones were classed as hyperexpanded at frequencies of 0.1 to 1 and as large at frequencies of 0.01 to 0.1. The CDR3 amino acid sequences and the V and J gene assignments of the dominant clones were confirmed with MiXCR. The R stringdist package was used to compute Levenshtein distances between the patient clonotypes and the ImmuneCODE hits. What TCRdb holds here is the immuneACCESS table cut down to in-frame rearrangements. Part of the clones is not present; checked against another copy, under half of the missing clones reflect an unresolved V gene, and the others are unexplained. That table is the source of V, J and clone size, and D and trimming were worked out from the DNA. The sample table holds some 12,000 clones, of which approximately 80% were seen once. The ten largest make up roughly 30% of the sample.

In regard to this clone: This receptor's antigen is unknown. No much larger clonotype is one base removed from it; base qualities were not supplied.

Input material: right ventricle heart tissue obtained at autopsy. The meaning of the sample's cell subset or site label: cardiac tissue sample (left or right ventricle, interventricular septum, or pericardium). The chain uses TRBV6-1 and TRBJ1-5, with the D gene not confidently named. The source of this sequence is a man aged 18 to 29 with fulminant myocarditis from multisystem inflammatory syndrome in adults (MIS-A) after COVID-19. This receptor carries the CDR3 CASSEVQINQPQHF. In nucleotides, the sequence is TGTGCCAGCAGTGAAGTGCAGATCAATCAGCCCCAGCATTTT.